The present TCR beta chain was sequenced within a study of T cell changes during pregnancy in multiple sclerosis. The protocol was immunoSEQ multiplex PCR, while the TCRdb copy is restricted to in-frame clones and leaves out a portion. The profile shows about 59,000 clones, over 85% of them singletons. This TCR derives from a female donor with multiple sclerosis, enrolled in a pregnancy study. Sample: CD8+ T cells from peripheral blood mononuclear cells, taken in the third trimester of pregnancy.

This CDR3 reads CASSAPPGTPSNQPQHF. For the CDR3, the DNA is TGTGCCAGTAGTGCTCCACCCGGGACACCTAGCAATCAGCCCCAGCATTTT. The chain is built from TRBV19 and TRBJ1-5, with D perhaps matching TRBD1 (6 bases). Germline V gene lookup returns CDR1 LNHDA and CDR2 SQIVND (reference sequence). V was pared by 5 bases and J by 0 bases, with 17 bases between. The CDR3 is made up of 17 amino acids.